The 7 T cell receptor beta chains below all came from one sample that was sequenced in a study of blood T cell repertoires in COVID-19. TCRdb's copy holds only in-frame clones and misses some; the assay was immunoSEQ multiplex PCR. The sample has around 100,000 clones; about 87% are singletons. The sample comprised peripheral blood. The receptors shown here come from a human donor in a cohort sampled during active COVID-19.

The rearrangement uses TRBV7-2 and TRBJ2-3; no firm D call. The CDR3 covers 16 residues. Trimming cost V 5 bases and J 0 bases, with 15 bases left between them. Germline V gene sequence: CDR1 SGHTA, CDR2 FQGNSA. In nucleotides, the CDR3 is TGTGCCAGCAGCCCAACGAATTGGCCTAGCACAGATACGCAGTATTTT. Its translation is CASSPTNWPSTDTQYF.

J is TRBJ2-1 and V is TRBV5-6; D is perhaps TRBD2 (7 bases). Germline V gene sequence: CDR1 SGHDT, CDR2 YYEEEE. Between the trimmed V and J ends, which lost 3 bases and 1 base, there was a span of 17 bases. This CDR3 contains 17 residues. Written as DNA, the CDR3 is TGTGCCAGCAGCTCTGGAGGTGGGGGGGCGTCCTACAATGAGCAGTTCTTC. Its protein product is CASSSGGGGASYNEQFF.

This chain joins TRBV3-1 (or the pseudogene TRBV3-2) and TRBJ2-2; 10 nucleotides line up with TRBD2. The CDR3 contains 16 residues. Germline V gene sequence: CDR1 LGHDT, CDR2 YNNKEL (reference sequence). V was clipped by 8 bases and J by 1 base; unmatched bases: 7. For the CDR3, the DNA is TGTGCCAGCCCCGGACTAGCGGACGTGAACACCGGGGAGCTGTTTTTT. Protein: CASPGLADVNTGELFF.

The chain combines TRBV6-1 with TRBJ1-4; 7 nucleotides match TRBD1. Looked up from germline, CDR1 is MNHNS and CDR2 is SASEGT. V was clipped by 2 bases and J by 8 bases; unmatched bases: 8. This CDR3 has 15 amino acids. CDR3 bases: TGTGCCAGCAGTGAAACTAGGACAGGTCGGGAAAAACTGTTTTTT. Translation: CASSETRTGREKLFF.

This clone appeared a few times. The chain has TRBV9 and TRBJ2-1; D may be TRBD2 (5 bases). V was clipped by 0 bases and J by 1 base, with 11 bases between them. The CDR3 runs to 16 residues. CDR1 SGDLS and CDR2 YYNGEE come from the germline V gene. As DNA, the CDR3 is TGTGCCAGCAGCGTAGGATGGAGGTCGTCCTACAATGAGCAGTTCTTC. This encodes CASSVGWRSSYNEQFF.

The rearrangement joins TRBV23-1 to TRBJ1-3; the D gene is possibly TRBD1 (5 bases). TRBV23-1 counts as an open reading frame of uncertain function. The CDR3 runs to 15 residues. V shed 2 bases and J shed 0 bases, with 8 bases lying between them. The CDR3 here is CASSQGGSSGNTIYF. DNA of the CDR3: TGCGCCAGCAGTCAAGGGGGGAGCTCTGGAAACACCATATATTTT.

The chain employs TRBV10-3 and TRBJ1-5; D is possibly TRBD1 (6 bases). The germline CDR1 and CDR2 sequences are ENHRY and SYGVKD. This CDR3 region has 16 residues. V lost 2 bases and J 0 bases, leaving 11 bases between the germline ends. CDR3 coding DNA: TGTGCCATCAGTGAGACAGGGCCCTATAGCAATCAGCCCCAGCATTTT. Its translation: CAISETGPYSNQPQHF.